This TCR beta chain was captured in a study of T-cell reconstitution after alpha-beta-depleted transplantation in children. A note on this clonotype: Its antigen is undetermined. At one of its ends the junction is not consistent with the germline gene, which may arise from a read error.

The TCRbeta library incorporated unique molecular identifiers. TCRdb reprocessed the PCR reads via MiXCR and lists one record per CDR3 protein. The sample carries about 140,000 distinct CDR3 sequences, 8% to 10% recorded once. Germline V gene sequence: CDR1 DFQATT, CDR2 SNEGSKA (reference sequence). The CDR3 is made up of 16 amino acids. General study findings and limits: When one year had passed after transplant, most T-cell counts and diversity came from newly produced T cells.

The sequences come from PBMCs, mostly from graft donor cells, collected 180 days after TCRalphabeta/CD19-depleted stem cell transplant. V gene TRBV20-1 combines with J gene TRBJ1-6, with D possibly matching TRBD1 (5 bases). This clonotype was obtained from a female patient aged 2 to 10 who had a stem cell transplant for congenital amegakaryocytic thrombocytopenia, so the T cells may come from the graft donor. The CDR3 region is CSARDDSLVDNSPLHF. The CDR3 nucleotides are TGCAGTGCTCGAGACGACAGCCTGGTAGATAATTCACCCCTCCACTTT.